The sequence of this T cell receptor (beta chain) was determined in a study of blood T cell repertoires in COVID-19 (dated by TCRdb to 2018 to 2020). Turning to the overall study: The collaborator samples originated in the United States, Italy and Spain and spanned the acute and convalescent phases of COVID-19. The material from the prospective study consisted of cDNA or gDNA derived from T cells, B-cell-depleted T cells, or PBMCs. Subjects who had been exposed to COVID-19, were actively infected with it, or had recovered from it provided the deeply sampled blood TCRbeta repertoires that made up the dataset. The repertoires were released in a freely available public database meant as a resource for research on the immune response to SARS-CoV-2. The samples were drawn from two sources: the first 160 participants of the ongoing ImmuneRACE study, and fewer than 1,500 subjects contributed by 6 global collaborators. The sample metadata nearly always contained a de-identified subject ID, COVID-19 status, age in years and sex. HLA class I and class II types, where available, came from metadata supplied by the sample provider rather than from assay-based typing.

The paper's findings and limits, for the study overall: How much clinical and demographic metadata was included differed by source and by participant, and the metadata was provided uncurated.

TCRbeta CDR3 regions were amplified from genomic DNA using the immunoSEQ Assay, a bias-controlled multiplex PCR. The authors' pipeline ran thus. The number of nucleated cells in each sample was estimated by amplification of reference gene primers within the assay. Sequence reads were collapsed and filtered to measure the absolute abundance of every unique TCRbeta CDR3 rearrangement. For each sample, productive Simpson clonality was calculated as the square root of Simpson's diversity index across productive rearrangements. This immuneACCESS table, as held by TCRdb, lists in-frame sequences with V and J called but not all clones. Of the missing ones, under half trace to an unresolved V gene in checked studies; the others have no known cause. The V and J calls and clone size were taken over from that table, and D and trimming were inferred from the DNA. This sample gives 150,000 to 200,000 clones in total; 83% of them show up just once. Around 8% of the sample belongs to the ten largest clones.

In the case of this clone: This clone's antigen is unknown. No quality values exist for individual bases; no much larger clone is one base distant.

One collaborating source in Seattle enrolled patients during active infection and followed them longitudinally through the course of disease. Whole blood was collected in K2EDTA tubes by collaborating institutions according to the institutions' own protocols. For TCRbeta analysis, collaborators shipped samples in one of three forms: frozen whole blood, isolated PBMCs, or DNA extracted from either of those sample types. The sample was peripheral blood. The clonotype originates from a woman aged 65 to 85 with COVID-19, enrolled during active disease.

The encoded CDR3 is CASSVDPGQGFQSSGNTIYF. The nucleotides are TGTGCCAGCAGTGTCGACCCGGGACAGGGGTTTCAGAGCTCTGGAAACACCATATATTTT. The chain joins TRBV9 to TRBJ1-3; 10 bases in between match TRBD1. The CDR3 runs 20 amino acids, cysteine and phenylalanine included. Only the CDR3 DNA stays, 60 bases, in frame from base 1. The germline V gene encodes CDR1 SGDLS and CDR2 YYNGEE. After removal of 5 bases from V and 0 bases from J, the junction retains 17 bases not matched to a gene.